The following is a T cell receptor (beta chain) sequence with its context. This sample was taken from a study of blood T cell repertoires in COVID-19. Across the study: PBMCs, B-cell-depleted T cells, or T cells provided the cDNA or gDNA that made up the material.

Germline assignment: CDR1 MNHEY and CDR2 SVGAGI. The V and J ends lost 3 bases and 8 bases respectively, with 19 bases between them. The CDR3 loop spans 15 amino acids. As originally analysed: The assay estimated nucleated cells by amplifying reference gene primers. Measured with immunoSEQ multiplex PCR; TCRdb has only the in-frame clones, and not every one. V and J calls and clone size come straight from that table; D and trimming were deduced from the DNA. This table has roughly 670,000 clones, 80% to 90% appearing once. This TCR was sampled from a woman in her late teens or twenties with acute or convalescent COVID-19. Sequencing was done on a sample of peripheral blood. The rearrangement joins TRBV6-5 to TRBJ1-1; D is perhaps TRBD1 (5 bases). The CDR3 sequence is CASSYKGQQRGEAFF. The CDR3 nucleotides read TGTGCCAGCAGTTATAAAGGCCAACAAAGGGGAGAAGCTTTCTTT.